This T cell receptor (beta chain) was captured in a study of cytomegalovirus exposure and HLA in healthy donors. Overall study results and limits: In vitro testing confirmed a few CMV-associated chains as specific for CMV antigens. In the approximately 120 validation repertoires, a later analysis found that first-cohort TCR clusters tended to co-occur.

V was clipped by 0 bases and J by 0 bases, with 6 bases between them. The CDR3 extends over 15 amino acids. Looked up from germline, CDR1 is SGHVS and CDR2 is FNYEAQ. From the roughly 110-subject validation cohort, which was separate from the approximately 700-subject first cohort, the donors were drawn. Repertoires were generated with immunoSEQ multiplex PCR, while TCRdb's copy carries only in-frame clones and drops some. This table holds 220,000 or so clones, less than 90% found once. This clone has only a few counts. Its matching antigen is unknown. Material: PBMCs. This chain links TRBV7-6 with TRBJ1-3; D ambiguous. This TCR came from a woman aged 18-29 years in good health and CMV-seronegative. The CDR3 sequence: CASSLAGISGNTIYF. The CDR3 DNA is TGTGCCAGCAGCTTAGCTGGCATCTCTGGAAACACCATATATTTT.